The 32 T cell receptor beta chains presented below share a single source sample, sequenced in a study of T cells in tumors after PD-1 blockade. Measured with immunoSEQ multiplex PCR; TCRdb has only the in-frame clones, and not every one. The sample contains about 16,000 clones, around 80% of which appear only once. This specimen was PBMCs, taken after anti-PD-1 treatment. These receptors came from a human donor with basal cell carcinoma.

This chain links TRBV4-1 with TRBJ1-2; no clear D. Trimming took 1 base from V and 1 from J, leaving 10 bases between them. The CDR3 has 15 amino acids. Germline V gene data show CDR1 as MGHRA and CDR2 as YSYEKL. The CDR3: CASSQGPAFNYGYTF. The CDR3 coding sequence is TGCGCCAGCAGCCAAGGCCCGGCCTTTAACTATGGCTACACCTTC.

The CDR3 reads CASSLPQGPGGANVLTF. CDR3 bases: TGTGCCAGCAGCTTACCCCAGGGACCTGGCGGGGCCAACGTCCTGACTTTC. The chain employs TRBV7-9 and TRBJ2-6, with D perhaps assigned TRBD1 or TRBD2 (5 bases each). V was cut by 2 bases and J by 4 bases, with 15 bases left in between. This CDR3 contains 17 residues. Germline V gene sequence: CDR1 SEHNR, CDR2 FQNEAQ (reference sequence).

The chain has TRBV27 and TRBJ1-2, with 10 bases matching TRBD1. Losses at the gene ends were 5 bases for V and 2 bases for J; bases not matched to a gene: 5. This CDR3 spans 15 amino acids. Germline V gene sequence: CDR1 MNHEY, CDR2 SMNVEV (reference sequence). The CDR3 protein is CASSPRGQGNYGYTF. The CDR3 nucleotides read TGTGCCAGCAGTCCCCGGGGACAGGGGAACTATGGCTACACCTTC.

The V call is TRBV4-1, the J call TRBJ1-1; the match to TRBD1 covers 9 bases. Germline V gene lookup returns CDR1 MGHRA and CDR2 YSYEKL. There are 16 residues in the CDR3. V was clipped by 3 bases and J by 1 base; unmatched bases: 6. CDR3 nucleotide sequence: TGCGCCAGCAGCCATAACAGGGGGCGGAGGAACACTGAAGCTTTCTTT. It yields the protein CASSHNRGRRNTEAFF.

The chain has TRBV5-1 and TRBJ2-2; TRBD2 matches at 9 bases. CDR1 is SGHRS, CDR2 YFSETQ, per germline. V gave up 4 bases and J gave up 3 bases; unmatched junction bases: 10. The CDR3 runs 17 residues. CDR3 sequence: CASSLVAGGVYTGELFF. The DNA of the CDR3 is TGCGCCAGCAGCCTGGTGGCGGGAGGGGTTTACACCGGGGAGCTGTTTTTT.

Only one count was recorded for this clone. This chain links TRBV6-5 with TRBJ1-1; D perhaps matches TRBD1 (5 bases). This CDR3 is built from 14 residues. The V gene lost 6 bases and the J gene lost 5 bases, with 16 bases spanning the gap. Per the germline V gene, CDR1 is MNHEY and CDR2 is SVGAGI. The CDR3 nucleotides read TGTGCCAGCAGGGACCCCAGGGTGAGGACTGAAGCTTTCTTT. The encoded protein is CASRDPRVRTEAFF.

This clone is a singleton in its sample. The rearrangement joins TRBV30 to TRBJ1-1; D is possibly TRBD1 (5 bases). Trimming left V 4 bases short and J 2 bases short, with 8 bases between. CDR1 and CDR2 from the germline V gene are GTSNPN and SVGIG (reference sequence). The CDR3 has 12 amino acids. CDR3 protein: CAWTGFNTEAFF. The CDR3 DNA follows: TGTGCCTGGACAGGGTTCAACACTGAAGCTTTCTTT.

This chain joins TRBV18 and TRBJ1-3, with 7 positions matching TRBD1. V gave up 9 bases and J gave up 0 bases; unmatched junction bases: 8. Germline V gene sequence: CDR1 KGHSH, CDR2 LQKENI. The CDR3 runs to 15 residues. In nucleotides, the CDR3 is TGTGCCAGTCATCGGGACAGCAACTCTGGAAACACCATATATTTT. Its translation is CASHRDSNSGNTIYF. Filled out from reference TRBV18 and TRBJ1-3, the complete variable domain reads NAGVMQNPRHLVRRRGQEARLRCSPMKGHSHVYWYRQLPEEGLKFMVYLQKENIIDESGMPKERFSAEFPKEGPSILRIQQVVRGDSAAYFCASHRDSNSGNTIYFGEGSWLTVV.

The V call is TRBV1, the J call TRBJ2-7; the table's D call, TRBD2, has no DNA check behind it. TRBV1 is listed as a pseudogene. The CDR3 runs 16 residues. The CDR3 nucleotides read TGCACCAGCAGCCAAGCCCATGCGACTGAGTCCTACGAGCAGTACTTC. This codes for CTSSQAHATESYEQYF.

The chain employs TRBV6-6 and TRBJ2-7, with D possibly matching TRBD2 (6 bases). Germline V lookup: CDR1 MNHNY, CDR2 SVGAGI (reference sequence). V lost 5 bases and J lost 0, with 14 bases in between. CDR3 size: 15 residues. CDR3 DNA: TGTGCCAGCAGTACCGCGGGACGGATCTCCTACGAGCAGTACTTC. This sequence encodes CASSTAGRISYEQYF.

J is TRBJ2-1 and V is TRBV4-2; 14 bases line up with TRBD2. This CDR3 has 17 residues. Germline trimming cut 1 base from V and 8 bases from J; bases unmatched to any gene: 7. Germline lookup yields CDR1 LGHNA and CDR2 YNFKEQ. The CDR3 reads CASSQVGTSGSGYEQFF. CDR3 nucleotide sequence: TGTGCCAGCAGCCAAGTAGGGACTAGCGGGAGTGGCTATGAGCAGTTCTTC.

J is TRBJ1-1 and V is TRBV21-1; TRBD1, the D gene given by the table, was not confirmed from the DNA. TRBV21-1 is designated a pseudogene. The CDR3 is made up of 14 amino acids. CDR3 sequence (DNA): TGTGCCAGCAGCTCCTGGACAGGGCGTCAGGAAGCTTTCTTT. It translates to CASSSWTGRQEAFF.

The V call is TRBV18, the J call TRBJ2-3, with D maybe TRBD2 (5 bases). This CDR3 has 16 amino acids. The V end was cut by 3 bases, the J end by 1 base, with 14 bases between. CDR1 is KGHSH, CDR2 LQKENI, per germline. The CDR3 nucleotides are TGTGCCAGCTCACCGGAGGCCGTAAGTCGCACAGATACGCAGTATTTT. As protein: CASSPEAVSRTDTQYF.

The chain employs TRBV19 and TRBJ1-1; weak D call: TRBD1 (6 bases). The V gene lost 7 bases and the J gene lost 4 bases, with 10 bases spanning the gap. Germline CDR1 and CDR2: LNHDA and SQIVND (reference sequence). CDR3 length equals 12 residues. In DNA form, the CDR3 reads TGTGCCAGTAAGGAGGGGGGCACTGAAGCTTTCTTT. Protein sequence: CASKEGGTEAFF.

The chain employs TRBV6-5 and TRBJ2-5; 13 nucleotides align to TRBD2. Looked up from germline, CDR1 is MNHEY and CDR2 is SVGAGI. The V gene end was trimmed by 6 bases and the J gene end by 1 base; junction bases not matched to a gene: 2. This CDR3 comprises 15 residues. Here the CDR3 reads CASRTSGGSQETQYF. The CDR3 nucleotides read TGTGCCAGCAGGACTAGCGGGGGGTCCCAAGAGACCCAGTACTTC.

The chain employs TRBV5-1 and TRBJ2-3; 11 positions match TRBD2. The germline V gene has CDR1 SGHRS and CDR2 YFSETQ. The junction had 4 bases not matched to a gene; V was cut back by 4 bases and J by 3 bases. The CDR3 has 15 residues. In nucleotides, the CDR3 is TGCGCCAGCAGCATGACTAGCGGGATAACAGATACGCAGTATTTT. This sequence encodes CASSMTSGITDTQYF.

The chain joins TRBV7-2 to TRBJ2-3; 11 nucleotides line up with TRBD2. The CDR3 has 17 residues. The trim removed 5 bases at V and 5 bases at J, leaving 12 bases unmatched. Germline CDR1 and CDR2: SGHTA and FQGNSA. CDR3 region: CASSVSGGAQWIDTQYF. The CDR3 bases are TGTGCCAGCAGCGTTAGCGGGGGGGCCCAATGGATAGATACGCAGTATTTT. Variable domain in full (rest from reference TRBV7-2 and TRBJ2-3): GAGVSQSPSNKVTEKGKDVELRCDPISGHTALYWYRQSLGQGLEFLIYFQGNSAPDKSGLPSDRFSAERTGGSVSTLTIQRTQQEDSAVYLCASSVSGGAQWIDTQYFGPGTRLTVL.

The rearrangement uses TRBV7-9 and TRBJ2-1, with D possibly matching TRBD2 (7 bases). The CDR3 is made up of 17 amino acids. V lost 1 base and J 3 bases, leaving 16 bases between the germline ends. Germline V gene data show CDR1 as SEHNR and CDR2 as FQNEAQ (reference sequence). The CDR3, as DNA: TGTGCCAGCAGCTTAGGGACCTTTAGGGGGGGCTACAATGAGCAGTTCTTC. It specifies CASSLGTFRGGYNEQFF.

The V gene is TRBV5-1, the J gene TRBJ2-3, with 13 bases identical to TRBD2. CDR1 is SGHRS and CDR2 is YFSETQ in the germline V gene. The length of the CDR3 is 15 residues. With V trimmed by 4 bases and J by 6 bases, 5 bases remained unmatched. DNA for the CDR3: TGCGCCAGCAGCGAGACTAGCGGGGGGTGGGATACGCAGTATTTT. The encoded protein is CASSETSGGWDTQYF.

The chain employs TRBV12-3 or TRBV12-4 and TRBJ1-1, with 7 bases lining up with TRBD1. J gave up 7 bases and V 6 bases, and 8 bases lay outside the gene matches. This CDR3 is 13 amino acids long. The CDR3 sequence: CASSRQGFSEAFF. DNA for the CDR3: TGTGCCAGCAGCCGACAGGGTTTCAGTGAAGCTTTCTTT.

This rearrangement joins TRBV2 to TRBJ1-5; 8 bases are shared with TRBD1. Per germline, CDR1 SNHLY and CDR2 FYNNEI. The V and J ends lost 5 bases and 3 bases, in that order; junction bases with no gene match: 6. The CDR3 is 15 amino acids. CDR3 in amino acids: CASSQGTGFNQPQHF. The CDR3 DNA reads as TGTGCCAGCAGTCAAGGGACAGGCTTCAATCAGCCCCAGCATTTT.

This rearrangement joins TRBV28 to TRBJ2-7, with 11 bases identical to TRBD1. V was pared by 3 bases and J by 2 bases, with 6 bases of the junction left unmatched. The CDR3 is made up of 16 amino acids. Germline CDR1 MDHEN, CDR2 SYDVKM. The CDR3 region has the DNA TGTGCCAGCAGTTTGCCTGGACAGGGGGCGACCTACGAGCAGTACTTC. This encodes CASSLPGQGATYEQYF.

V gene TRBV6-5 combines with J gene TRBJ1-1; 7 bases are shared with TRBD1. Germline V CDR1 and CDR2: MNHEY, SVGAGI. V lost 6 bases and J lost 5; bases outside the gene matches: 12. The CDR3 covers 15 residues. The CDR3 spells CASRGQQGRGTEAFF. Written as DNA, the CDR3 is TGTGCCAGCAGGGGACAACAGGGGAGAGGGACTGAAGCTTTCTTT.

The rearrangement links TRBV30 to TRBJ1-2, with D maybe TRBD1 (6 bases). V was shortened by 4 bases and J by 6 bases, with 12 bases between the two germline ends. The germline gives CDR1 GTSNPN, CDR2 SVGIG (reference sequence). The CDR3 consists of 12 residues. This CDR3 reads CAWNPRGHGYTF. CDR3 bases: TGTGCCTGGAACCCCAGGGGCCATGGCTACACCTTC.

This clone was seen only once. V gene TRBV15 combines with J gene TRBJ2-1, with D tentatively TRBD2 (6 bases). Trimming cost V 6 bases and J 4 bases, with 16 bases left between them. Germline V gives CDR1 LNHNV, CDR2 YYDKDF (reference sequence). CDR3 length equals 15 residues. Here the CDR3 reads CATRPGREQYNEQFF. The CDR3 DNA follows: TGTGCCACCAGGCCGGGGCGGGAACAGTACAATGAGCAGTTCTTC. Supplemented by reference TRBV15 and TRBJ2-1, the full variable domain reads DAMVIQNPRYQVTQFGKPVTLSCSQTLNHNVMYWYQQKSSQAPKLLFHYYDKDFNNEADTPDNFQSRRPNTSFCFLDIRSPGLGDTAMYLCATRPGREQYNEQFFGPGTRLTVL.

Worth noting for this clone: Other DNA sequences in the sample encode the same CDR3. The chain has TRBV2 and TRBJ2-1, with TRBD2 identical over 9 bases. The CDR3 has 19 residues. V lost 11 bases and J lost 0; bases outside the gene matches: 20. The germline V gene has CDR1 SNHLY and CDR2 FYNNEI. The CDR3 here is CASSDGGAREGSSYNEQFF. Written as DNA, the CDR3 is TGTGCCTCCAGTGATGGGGGGGCGCGGGAGGGGAGCTCCTACAATGAGCAGTTCTTC.

The chain couples TRBV28 to TRBJ2-7; 12 nucleotides line up with TRBD1. Germline V CDR1 and CDR2: MDHEN, SYDVKM. The CDR3 spans 18 residues. The V segment lost 6 bases and the J segment 2 bases; nucleotides outside the gene matches: 14. For the CDR3, the DNA is TGTGCCAGCAGCTATGTCCCGGGACAGGGGGCGGGGACCTACGAGCAGTACTTC. Translated, it gives CASSYVPGQGAGTYEQYF.

The V and J genes are TRBV24-1 and TRBJ2-5, with D perhaps matching TRBD1 or TRBD2 (5 bases each). This CDR3 contains 15 residues. Germline V gene lookup returns CDR1 KGHDR and CDR2 SFDVKD. V was cut by 5 bases and J by 2 bases, with 14 bases left in between. The CDR3 is CATSAPGAGQETQYF. CDR3 DNA: TGTGCCACCAGTGCCCCCGGGGCGGGTCAAGAGACCCAGTACTTC.

This clone was seen only a few times. The chain is built from TRBV7-9 and TRBJ2-2, with TRBD1 matching 10 bases. The CDR3 has 15 amino acids. V lost 6 bases and J lost 7; bases outside the gene matches: 8. Germline V gives CDR1 SEHNR, CDR2 FQNEAQ (reference sequence). This CDR3 is CASRPRQGAHGELFF. The CDR3 DNA reads as TGTGCCAGCAGACCTAGACAGGGGGCCCACGGGGAGCTGTTTTTT.

V usage is TRBV5-4 and J usage is TRBJ2-5; D is tentatively TRBD1 or TRBD2 (5 bases each). This CDR3 has 15 amino acids. V lost 3 bases and J 1 base, leaving 13 bases between the germline ends. The germline V gene has CDR1 SGHNT and CDR2 YYREEE (reference sequence). CDR3 coding DNA: TGTGCCAGCAGCTACGGGACCTCCCTCCAAGAGACCCAGTACTTC. Protein product: CASSYGTSLQETQYF. Variable domain in full (rest from reference TRBV5-4 and TRBJ2-5): ETGVTQSPTHLIKTRGQQVTLRCSSQSGHNTVSWYQQALGQGPQFIFQYYREEENGRGNFPPRFSGLQFPNYSSELNVNALELDDSALYLCASSYGTSLQETQYFGPGTRLLVL.

This chain uses TRBV4-2 with TRBJ2-3; maybe TRBD2 (5 bases). Germline V gene data show CDR1 as LGHNA and CDR2 as YNFKEQ. The CDR3 runs 15 residues. The ends were cut back, 5 bases at V and 0 bases at J, with 12 bases in the middle. CDR3 residues: CASSSGKRSTDTQYF. Here the CDR3 DNA reads TGTGCCAGCAGCAGTGGAAAGCGGAGCACAGATACGCAGTATTTT.

The V gene is TRBV28, the J gene TRBJ2-7, with 7 bases fitting TRBD1. Trimming cost V 6 bases and J 1 base; bases outside gene matches: 12. The CDR3 runs to 16 residues. The germline gives CDR1 MDHEN, CDR2 SYDVKM. The CDR3 here is CASREDQGVASYEQYF. The CDR3 DNA follows: TGTGCCAGCAGGGAGGACCAGGGGGTGGCGTCCTACGAGCAGTACTTC.